This T cell receptor beta chain comes out of a study of blood T cell repertoires in COVID-19. About the study: Samples representing acute and convalescent COVID-19 were sourced from the United States, Italy and Spain. From T cells, B-cell-depleted T cells, or PBMCs came the material, which was cDNA or gDNA.

Data came from immunoSEQ multiplex PCR; TCRdb stores just in-frame clones and leaves some out. Of about 490,000 clones in the sample, 70% to 90% are singletons; the top ten hold approximately 2.9%. Looked up from germline, CDR1 is SGHAT and CDR2 is FQNNGV. This CDR3 has 18 residues. Trimming at V came to 2 bases and at J to 3 bases, leaving 14 bases not matched to a gene. The receptor was isolated from a human donor in a cohort sampled during active COVID-19. Sequencing used peripheral blood. The V call is TRBV11-2, the J call TRBJ2-3; 7 bases align to TRBD2. CDR3 amino acids: CASSLTFSGEGRTDTQYF. CDR3 DNA: TGTGCCAGCAGCTTAACGTTTTCGGGGGAGGGGAGAACAGATACGCAGTATTTT.